One TCR beta chain is described in this entry. Its target is unknown. Total RNA from whole blood was isolated with no T cell sorting. This sample was taken from a study of monozygotic twins with inflammatory bowel disease. Study results and caveats: IBD patients showed reduced TCRbeta diversity (inverse Simpson) versus healthy co-twins.

The CDR3 spans 15 residues. TCRdb re-called the 5' RACE reads; one entry per CDR3 protein, DNA not given. This sample's table reports over 120,000 distinct CDR3 sequences. The sequencing sample was made of blood. The clonotype was recovered from a human donor with ulcerative colitis or Crohn's disease, or a healthy co-twin of an affected twin (not recorded which). V is TRBV12-3 or TRBV12-4 and J is TRBJ2-5; TCRdb indicates TRBD2, and absent DNA this call remains unverified. CDR3 sequence: CASSLPAGPEQTQYF.